This paragraph covers one T cell receptor (beta chain) sequence. Its antigen remains unidentified. No clone much larger than this one lies a single base away; base qualities are absent. Here V drops 4 bases and J drops 4 bases, and the junction holds 1 base not matched to any gene. The germline V gene encodes CDR1 MNHEY and CDR2 SVGAGI. From cysteine to phenylalanine, the CDR3 is 14 amino acids long. This entry keeps only the CDR3 DNA: 42 bases, framed from base 1. This sample was included in a study of blood T cell repertoires in COVID-19 (dated by TCRdb to the early 2020s). Regarding the study in general: The collaborator samples originated in the United States, Italy and Spain and spanned the acute and convalescent phases of COVID-19. The material from the prospective study consisted of cDNA or gDNA derived from T cells, B-cell-depleted T cells, or PBMCs. The dataset comprised deeply sampled blood TCRbeta repertoires from subjects exposed to, actively infected with, or recovered from COVID-19. A freely available public database, intended as a resource for researchers studying the immune response to SARS-CoV-2, is where the repertoires were released. Samples were obtained from the ongoing ImmuneRACE study (first 160 participants) and from over 1,000 subjects provided by 6 global collaborators. Nearly every sample came with metadata listing a de-identified subject ID, COVID-19 status, age in years and sex. Where available, HLA class I and class II types were obtained from metadata supplied by the sample provider rather than from assay-based typing. Findings and caveats that apply to the study as a whole: How much clinical and demographic metadata was included differed by source and by participant, and the metadata was provided uncurated.

TCRbeta CDR3 regions were amplified from genomic DNA using the immunoSEQ Assay, a bias-controlled multiplex PCR. The source study handled its data this way. Within the assay, amplification of reference gene primers was used to estimate how many nucleated cells each sample contained. To quantify the absolute abundance of each unique TCRbeta CDR3 rearrangement, sequence reads were collapsed and filtered. Productive Simpson clonality was computed per sample as the square root of Simpson's diversity index over productive rearrangements. In TCRdb, the immuneACCESS table is reduced to in-frame sequences with V and J assigned. These tables do not hold every clone; where another copy was compared, an unresolved V gene accounts for under half, and the others remain unexplained. V and J calls and clone size come straight from that table; D and trimming were deduced from the DNA. In all, the sample holds under 300,000 clones, and roughly 87% of those were seen once. The ten largest clonotypes hold around 6% of the sample.

In the prospective study, participants were about 18 to 95 years old, resided in about two dozen geographic areas of the United States, and were enrolled through a virtual design. To assign participants to cohorts, the prospective study relied on clinical history that participants themselves reported in a screening survey and a study questionnaire. Each participant in the prospective study had whole blood, serum and a nasopharyngeal or oropharyngeal swab collected by mobile phlebotomists. Additional blood draws and questionnaires over an approximately 2-month period could optionally be provided by prospective study participants. Before DNA extraction, blood samples from the prospective study were shipped at room temperature or frozen.

The chain is made from TRBV6-5 and TRBJ2-2; 9 bases in the middle match TRBD1. This receptor was taken from a young woman with acute COVID-19. The specimen was PBMCs or T cells enriched from blood (not recorded which). The CDR3 region: CASSWDRVTGELFF. The nucleotide sequence reads TGTGCCAGCAGTTGGGACAGGGTCACCGGGGAGCTGTTTTTT.